This TCR beta chain was recovered during a study of Ad26.COV2.S vaccination and SARS-CoV-2 variants. About the research overall: Intramuscular Ad26.COV2.S at 5x10^10 or 1x10^11 viral particles.

The CDR3 is made up of 16 amino acids. Germline CDR1 and CDR2: LNHNV and YYDKDF (reference sequence). V lost 0 bases to trimming and J lost 3 bases; unmatched junction nucleotides: 5. The data were produced by immunoSEQ multiplex PCR, yet TCRdb's version contains in-frame clones alone and is incomplete. The data contain 440,000 or so clones, about 90% of them seen just once; the ten biggest clones take up about 1.7%. Study outcomes and limitations: Non-spike TCR breadth did not differ much between vaccine and placebo recipients. Substantial post-vaccination breadth of spike-specific CD8+ and CD4+ T cell responses was reported.

A note on this clone: Its specificity is not known.

As for treatment: 15 to 20 received Ad26.COV2.S at low or high dose, single or two shots; about 5 received placebo; per-sample allocation not given. Each sample was drawn 63 days after the first injection (of vaccine or placebo). Vaccination used an Ad26 vector expressing Wuhan-strain SARS-CoV-2 spike. The TCR was taken from a person aged 18-60 years who received the Ad26.COV2.S COVID-19 vaccine or a placebo. The sequencing used peripheral blood, collected in a trial of Ad26.COV2.S vaccine versus placebo. V is TRBV15 and J is TRBJ2-7, with 10 nucleotides matching TRBD1. This CDR3 reads CATSRDRGTGDYEQYF. The CDR3 nucleotides are TGTGCCACCAGCAGAGATCGGGGGACAGGGGACTACGAGCAGTACTTC. Variable domain in full (rest from reference TRBV15 and TRBJ2-7): DAMVIQNPRYQVTQFGKPVTLSCSQTLNHNVMYWYQQKSSQAPKLLFHYYDKDFNNEADTPDNFQSRRPNTSFCFLDIRSPGLGDTAMYLCATSRDRGTGDYEQYFGPGTRLTVT.